One sample yielded the 10 T cell receptor beta chains listed below, sequenced in a study of HIV-infected children after antiretroviral therapy interruption. Unique molecular identifiers were included in an RNA-based 3' RACE TCR library. TCRdb re-called the 3' RACE reads through MiXCR, storing one row per CDR3 protein. Of approximately 89,000 distinct CDR3 sequences listed, less than 7% are singletons. Treatment defined: PENTA 11 planned treatment interruption arm or continuous ART arm. This sample comprised CD45RA+ CD4+ T cells from PBMCs, pooled from several time points, obtained from a donor given antiretroviral therapy, either interrupted or continuous. Stated subset: naive CD4+ CD45RA+ CD45RO- T cells. The receptors come from a pool of human donors with HIV.

This clonotype was recorded at least ten times. V is TRBV28 and J is TRBJ2-7; TRBD2 is a possible D gene (5 bases). The CDR3 runs to 14 residues. CDR1 MDHEN and CDR2 SYDVKM come from the germline V gene. With 3 bases removed from V and 3 bases from J, the gap between germline ends came to 12 bases. The CDR3 sequence: CASSLEAASYEQYF. The CDR3 DNA reads as TGTGCCAGCAGTTTGGAGGCAGCCAGCTACGAGCAGTACTTC. Drawing the rest from reference TRBV28 and TRBJ2-7, the complete variable domain is DVKVTQSSRYLVKRTGEKVFLECVQDMDHENMFWYRQDPGLGLRLIYFSYDVKMKEKGDIPEGYSVSREKKERFSLILESASTNQTSMYLCASSLEAASYEQYFGPGTRLTVT.

This rearrangement joins TRBV20-1 to TRBJ2-4; 12 bases agree with TRBD1. Germline CDR1 and CDR2: DFQATT and SNEGSKA (reference sequence). CDR3 length: 17 amino acids. Trimming at V came to 0 bases and at J to 7 bases, leaving 10 bases not matched to a gene. The DNA for the CDR3 is TGCAGTGCTAGAGAGGGACAGGGGGCGCTCCCCTCGAACATTCAGTACTTC. It is translated as CSAREGQGALPSNIQYF.

The gene calls are TRBV12-3 or TRBV12-4 and TRBJ2-3; 9 bases are shared with TRBD1. J lost 1 base, V lost 4 bases, and 3 bases had no gene match. CDR3 length: 15 amino acids. For the CDR3, the DNA is TGTGCCAGCAGTTGGTGGGACAGGGGCACAGATACGCAGTATTTT. Its translation is CASSWWDRGTDTQYF.

This chain connects TRBV7-8 to TRBJ2-1; D is unclear. Trimming cost V 1 base and J 0 bases, with 10 bases left between them. The CDR3 has 16 amino acids. The germline gives CDR1 SGHVS, CDR2 FQNEAQ. CDR3 bases: TGTGCCAGCAGCTTAGGAACGTCCACCTCCTACAATGAGCAGTTCTTC. Translating it yields CASSLGTSTSYNEQFF.

This clonotype was picked up many times. The chain joins TRBV20-1 to TRBJ2-7; 8 bases match TRBD1. CDR3 size: 14 residues. In germline, CDR1 is DFQATT, CDR2 SNEGSKA (reference sequence). The junction had 8 bases not matched to a gene; V was cut back by 3 bases and J by 4 bases. The CDR3 region has the DNA TGCAGTGCTAGTTCCACCGGGACAGGATACGAGCAGTACTTC. Encoded protein: CSASSTGTGYEQYF.

This clonotype showed up many times. J is TRBJ1-4 and V is TRBV30; 8 nucleotides align to TRBD1. J was trimmed by 7 bases and V by 5 bases; bases with no gene match: 9. The CDR3 has 14 residues. From germline, CDR1 is GTSNPN and CDR2 SVGIG (reference sequence). The CDR3 sequence is CAWSESTGVEKLFF. For the CDR3, the DNA is TGTGCCTGGTCGGAATCGACAGGGGTTGAAAAACTGTTTTTT.

The gene calls are TRBV5-4 and TRBJ2-1; 15 bases are shared with TRBD2. Unmatched junction bases numbered 10, after V lost 4 bases and J lost 14 bases. The germline CDR1 and CDR2 sequences are SGHNT and YYREEE (reference sequence). There are 15 residues in the CDR3. The CDR3 region is CASSLPGLAGGVEFF. CDR3 bases: TGTGCCAGCAGCCTCCCGGGACTAGCGGGAGGAGTCGAGTTCTTC. Supplemented by reference TRBV5-4 and TRBJ2-1, the full variable domain reads ETGVTQSPTHLIKTRGQQVTLRCSSQSGHNTVSWYQQALGQGPQFIFQYYREEENGRGNFPPRFSGLQFPNYSSELNVNALELDDSALYLCASSLPGLAGGVEFFGPGTRLTVL.

This clonotype occurred many times. The rearrangement links TRBV4-2 to TRBJ1-3, with TRBD1 as a possible D gene (6 bases). The germline V gene encodes CDR1 LGHNA and CDR2 YNFKEQ. Trimming left V 2 bases short and J 0 bases short, with 17 bases between. This CDR3 has 18 amino acids. The CDR3 DNA is TGTGCCAGCAGCCAAAGCAGGGGAAAGGTTCGCTCTGGAAACACCATATATTTT. Its translation: CASSQSRGKVRSGNTIYF.

This clonotype was seen at least ten times. The chain has TRBV6-1 and TRBJ1-1; D not resolved. The length of the CDR3 is 13 residues. The germline V and J ends were trimmed by 1 base and 4 bases, with 7 bases remaining between them. Per germline, CDR1 MNHNS and CDR2 SASEGT. The CDR3 sequence is CASSEGRSTEAFF. CDR3 DNA: TGTGCCAGCAGTGAAGGGCGAAGCACTGAAGCTTTCTTT.

This clonotype was counted at least ten times. The V call is TRBV12-3 or TRBV12-4, the J call TRBJ2-2, with D maybe TRBD1 (6 bases). V was clipped by 6 bases and J by 1 base, with 15 bases between them. CDR3 length: 16 amino acids. CDR3 sequence: CASRAKRQENTGELFF. In DNA, the CDR3 is TGTGCCAGCAGAGCAAAAAGACAGGAGAACACCGGGGAGCTGTTTTTT.